This T cell receptor (beta chain) was obtained from a study of blood T cell repertoires in COVID-19. Study-level information: Whether acute or convalescent, the COVID-19 samples came from the United States, Italy and Spain.

V lost 2 bases to trimming and J lost 5 bases, with 9 bases between them. CDR3 length equals 12 residues. Germline CDR1 GTSNPN, CDR2 SVGIG (reference sequence). TCRdb keeps only in-frame clones here, not all; method: immunoSEQ multiplex PCR. The table lists roughly 130,000 clones, roughly 84% of them singletons, with roughly 3.9% in the top ten. Across about two dozen US areas, participants ranged in age from about 18 to 90 years. Cohorts were determined from participant-reported clinical history. Donors in Cohort 3 who had recovered were those with two negative PCRs, healthcare professional clearance, or resolution of their symptoms.

The chain recombines TRBV30 with TRBJ1-1, with a possible D match to TRBD1 (5 bases). Material: PBMCs or T cells enriched from blood (not recorded which). This TCR derives from a woman between 25 and 40 years old who had recovered from COVID-19. The CDR3 loop reads CAWSPGGTEAFF. The CDR3 nucleotides read TGTGCCTGGAGTCCGGGGGGGACTGAAGCTTTCTTT. The full variable domain, completed using reference TRBV30 and TRBJ1-1, is SQTIHQWPATLVQPVGSPLSLECTVEGTSNPNLYWYRQAAGRGLQLLFYSVGIGQISSEVPQNLSASRPQDRQFILSSKKLLLSDSGFYLCAWSPGGTEAFFGQGTRLTVV.